This T cell receptor (beta chain) was observed in a study of CD8 T cells in Susac syndrome. RNA amounts of roughly 0.45 to 1 ug underwent reverse transcription with random hexamers. An immunoSEQ multiplex PCR amplified TCR beta CDR3 over 54 Vbeta and 13 Jbeta. TCRdb itself ran the immunoSEQ multiplex PCR reads through MiXCR, one entry per CDR3 protein. The sample consists of 71,000 or so distinct CDR3 sequences, 96% of them appearing once. Germline-derived CDR1 and CDR2 are KGHSH and LQKENI. Trimming removed 6 bases from V and 7 bases from J; junction bases left unmatched: 9. The CDR3 is 14 amino acids.

This TCR derives from a human donor with multiple sclerosis. The V gene is TRBV18, the J gene TRBJ2-1; TRBD2 agrees at 7 bases. The sequencing input was CD4+ T cells from PBMCs. The CDR3 DNA reads as TGTGCCAGCTCTAACCGGGACTATGGAAATGAGCAGTTCTTC. It encodes CASSNRDYGNEQFF.